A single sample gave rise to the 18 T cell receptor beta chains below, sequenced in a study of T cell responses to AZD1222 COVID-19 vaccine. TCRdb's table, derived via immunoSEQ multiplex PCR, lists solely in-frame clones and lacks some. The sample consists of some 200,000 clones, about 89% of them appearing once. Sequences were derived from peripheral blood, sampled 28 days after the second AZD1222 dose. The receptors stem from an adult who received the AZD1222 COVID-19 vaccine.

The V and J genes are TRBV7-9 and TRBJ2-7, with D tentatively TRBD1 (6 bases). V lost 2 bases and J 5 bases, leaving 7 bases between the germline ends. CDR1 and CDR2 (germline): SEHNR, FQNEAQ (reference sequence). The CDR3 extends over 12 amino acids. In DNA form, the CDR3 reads TGTGCCAGCAGCTTAAACAGGGACGAGCAGTACTTC. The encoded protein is CASSLNRDEQYF.

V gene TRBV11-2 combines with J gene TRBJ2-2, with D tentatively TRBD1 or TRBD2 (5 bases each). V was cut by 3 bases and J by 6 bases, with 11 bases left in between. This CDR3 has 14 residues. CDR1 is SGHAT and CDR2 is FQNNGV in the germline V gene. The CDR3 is CASSFHRGPGELFF. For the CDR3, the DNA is TGTGCCAGCAGCTTCCATAGGGGACCCGGGGAGCTGTTTTTT.

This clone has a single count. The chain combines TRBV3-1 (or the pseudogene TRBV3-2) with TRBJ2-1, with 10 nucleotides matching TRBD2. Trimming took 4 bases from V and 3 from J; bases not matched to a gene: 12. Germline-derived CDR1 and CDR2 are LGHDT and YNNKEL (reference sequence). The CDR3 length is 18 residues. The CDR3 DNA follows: TGTGCCAGCAGCCGACACCGGGGAGCTAGCGGGAGCTACAATGAGCAGTTCTTC. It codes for CASSRHRGASGSYNEQFF.

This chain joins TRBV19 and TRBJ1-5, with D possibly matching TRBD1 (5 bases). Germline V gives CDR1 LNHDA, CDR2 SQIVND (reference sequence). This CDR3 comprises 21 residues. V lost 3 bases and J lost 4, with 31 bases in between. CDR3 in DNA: TGTGCCAGTAGTATGTCCCGTCTGGGCCGGGTTCTACAGGAGCTAAATCAGCCCCAGCATTTT. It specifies CASSMSRLGRVLQELNQPQHF.

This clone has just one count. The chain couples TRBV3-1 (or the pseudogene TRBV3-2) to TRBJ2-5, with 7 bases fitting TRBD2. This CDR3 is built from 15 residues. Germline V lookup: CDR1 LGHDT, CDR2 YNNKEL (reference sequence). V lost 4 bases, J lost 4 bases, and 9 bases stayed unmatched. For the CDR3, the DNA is TGTGCCAGCAGCCCGTCCTCTAGCGGTTCAGAGACCCAGTACTTC. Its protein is CASSPSSSGSETQYF.

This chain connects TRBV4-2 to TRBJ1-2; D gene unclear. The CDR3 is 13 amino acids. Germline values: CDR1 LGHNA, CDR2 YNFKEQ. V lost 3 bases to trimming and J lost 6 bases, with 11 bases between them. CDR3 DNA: TGTGCCAGCAGCCAGGACGTTGAGGATGGCTACACCTTC. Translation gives CASSQDVEDGYTF.

The CDR3 is CASSLETDGNEKLFF. The CDR3 nucleotides are TGTGCCAGCAGCTTAGAGACAGATGGTAATGAAAAACTGTTTTTT. The chain uses TRBV7-3 and TRBJ1-4; D possibly corresponds to TRBD1 (5 bases). The germline CDR1 and CDR2 sequences are SGHTA and FQGTGA. The CDR3 spans 15 residues. Trimming left V 2 bases short and J 4 bases short, with 11 bases between. Looking up the rest from reference TRBV7-3 and TRBJ1-4 gives the full variable domain: GAGVSQTPSNKVTEKGKYVELRCDPISGHTALYWYRQSLGQGPEFLIYFQGTGAADDSGLPNDRFFAVRPEGSVSTLKIQRTERGDSAVYLCASSLETDGNEKLFFGSGTQLSVL.

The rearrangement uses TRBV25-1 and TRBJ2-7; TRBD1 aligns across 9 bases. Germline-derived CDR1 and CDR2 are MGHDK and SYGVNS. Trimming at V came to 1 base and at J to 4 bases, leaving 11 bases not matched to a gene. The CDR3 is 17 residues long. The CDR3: CASSESPPYRGRYEQYF. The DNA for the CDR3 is TGTGCCAGCAGTGAATCCCCCCCATACAGGGGGCGATACGAGCAGTACTTC.

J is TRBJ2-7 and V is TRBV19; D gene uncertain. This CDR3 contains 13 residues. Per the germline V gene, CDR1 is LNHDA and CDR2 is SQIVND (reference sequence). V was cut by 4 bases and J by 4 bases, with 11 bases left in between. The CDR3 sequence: CASSRKREYEQYF. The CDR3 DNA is TGTGCCAGTAGTAGGAAGCGCGAGTACGAGCAGTACTTC.

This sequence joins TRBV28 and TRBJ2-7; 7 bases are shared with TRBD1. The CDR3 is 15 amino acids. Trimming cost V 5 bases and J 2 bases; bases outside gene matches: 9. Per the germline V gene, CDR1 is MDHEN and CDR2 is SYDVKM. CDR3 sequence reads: CASSPSGTETYEQYF. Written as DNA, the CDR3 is TGTGCCAGCAGTCCATCCGGGACAGAGACCTACGAGCAGTACTTC.

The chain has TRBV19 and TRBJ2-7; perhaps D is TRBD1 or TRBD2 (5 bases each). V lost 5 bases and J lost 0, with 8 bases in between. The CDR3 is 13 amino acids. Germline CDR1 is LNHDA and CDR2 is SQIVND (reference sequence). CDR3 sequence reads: CASSPGSSYEQYF. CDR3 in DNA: TGTGCCAGTAGTCCAGGGAGCTCCTACGAGCAGTACTTC.

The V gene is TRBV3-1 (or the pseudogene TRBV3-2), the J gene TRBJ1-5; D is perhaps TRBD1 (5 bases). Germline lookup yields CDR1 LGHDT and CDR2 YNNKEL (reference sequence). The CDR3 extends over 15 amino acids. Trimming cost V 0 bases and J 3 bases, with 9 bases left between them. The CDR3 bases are TGTGCCAGCAGCCAAGATCCCAGGGACAATCAGCCCCAGCATTTT. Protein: CASSQDPRDNQPQHF.

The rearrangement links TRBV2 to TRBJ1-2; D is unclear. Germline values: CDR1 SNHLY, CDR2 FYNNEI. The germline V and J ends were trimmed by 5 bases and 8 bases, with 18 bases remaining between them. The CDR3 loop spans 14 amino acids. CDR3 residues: CASSFDGISRGYTF. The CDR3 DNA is TGTGCCAGCAGTTTTGACGGCATTTCACGGGGCTACACCTTC. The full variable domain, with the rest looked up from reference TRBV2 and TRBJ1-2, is EPEVTQTPSHQVTQMGQEVILRCVPISNHLYFYWYRQILGQKVEFLVSFYNNEISEKSEIFDDQFSVERPDGSNFTLKIRSTKLEDSAMYFCASSFDGISRGYTFGSGTRLTVV.

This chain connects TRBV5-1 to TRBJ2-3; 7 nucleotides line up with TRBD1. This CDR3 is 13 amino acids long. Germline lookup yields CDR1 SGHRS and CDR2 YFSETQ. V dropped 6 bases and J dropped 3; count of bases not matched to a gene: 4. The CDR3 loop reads CASKLTGTDTQYF. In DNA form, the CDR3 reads TGCGCCAGCAAGCTGACAGGGACAGATACGCAGTATTTT.

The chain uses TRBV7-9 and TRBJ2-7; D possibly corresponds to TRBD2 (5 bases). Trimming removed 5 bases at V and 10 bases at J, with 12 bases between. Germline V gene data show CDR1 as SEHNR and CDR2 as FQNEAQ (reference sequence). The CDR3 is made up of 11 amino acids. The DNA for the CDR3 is TGTGCCAGCAGCCGCGAGAGGACTCAGTACTTC. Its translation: CASSRERTQYF.

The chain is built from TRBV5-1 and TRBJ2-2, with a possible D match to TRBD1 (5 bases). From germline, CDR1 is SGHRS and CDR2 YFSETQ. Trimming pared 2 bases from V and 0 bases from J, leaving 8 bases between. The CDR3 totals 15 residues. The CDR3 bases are TGCGCCAGCAGCTTTGACAGACCGAACACCGGGGAGCTGTTTTTT. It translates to CASSFDRPNTGELFF.

The CDR3: CASSPALQGRYGYTF. DNA for the CDR3: TGTGCCAGCTCGCCCGCTCTTCAGGGCAGGTATGGCTACACCTTC. The chain recombines TRBV6-5 with TRBJ1-2; tentatively, D is TRBD1 (5 bases). From germline, CDR1 is MNHEY and CDR2 SVGAGI. V gave up 8 bases and J gave up 5 bases, with 21 bases separating them. The CDR3 covers 15 residues.

CDR3 bases: TGTGCCAGCAGGGATCAGGGGAACACTGAAGCTTTCTTT. As protein: CASRDQGNTEAFF. The rearrangement joins TRBV6-5 to TRBJ1-1; possibly TRBD1 for D (5 bases). Germline CDR1 is MNHEY and CDR2 is SVGAGI. Trimming left V 6 bases short and J 1 base short, with 9 bases between. This CDR3 is 13 amino acids long.